This TCR beta chain was sequenced in a study of T-cell memory formation after mild COVID-19. Overall study: Largely donor-specific TCR clusters were found. Study-wide points: Memory from before infection featured some responding clones, which suggests cross-reactive memory joined.

The CDR3 has 17 amino acids. CDR1 and CDR2 (germline): SGHKS, YYEKEE (reference sequence). Via MiXCR, TCRdb re-called the 5' RACE reads, giving one row per CDR3 protein. This table has about 140,000 distinct CDR3 sequences, under 25% appearing once. Of note for this clonotype: As yet, its antigen is unknown. A junction end diverges from the germline sequence, so it may reflect a read error.

The sequence was collected from an adult woman who had mild COVID-19 (a few samples of this study predate the infection). Cell type and time point are not known. This chain uses TRBV5-5 with TRBJ2-1; 8 nucleotides match TRBD2. Sequencing input: PBMCs or a T cell subset sorted from them (not recorded which). The chain's CDR3 is CASSLASGSSSYNEQFF. The CDR3 DNA is TGTGCCAGCAGTTTGGCTAGCGGGTCCAGCTCCTACAATGAGCAGTTCTTC.